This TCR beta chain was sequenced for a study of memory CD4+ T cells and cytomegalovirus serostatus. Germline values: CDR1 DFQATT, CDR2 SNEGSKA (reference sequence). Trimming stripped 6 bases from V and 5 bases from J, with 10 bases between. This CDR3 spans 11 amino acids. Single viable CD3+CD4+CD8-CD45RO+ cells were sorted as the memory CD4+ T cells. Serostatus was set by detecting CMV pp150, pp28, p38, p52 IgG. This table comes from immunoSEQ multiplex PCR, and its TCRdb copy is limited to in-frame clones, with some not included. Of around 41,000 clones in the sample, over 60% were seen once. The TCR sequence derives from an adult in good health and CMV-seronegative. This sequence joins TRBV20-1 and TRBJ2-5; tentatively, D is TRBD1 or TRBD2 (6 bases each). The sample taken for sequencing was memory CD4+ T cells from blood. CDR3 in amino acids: CSAPGGETQYF. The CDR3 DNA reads TGCAGTGCCCCCGGGGGCGAGACCCAGTACTTC.